This T cell receptor (beta chain) was retrieved from a study of monozygotic twins with inflammatory bowel disease. TCRdb reworked the 5' RACE reads into one entry per CDR3 protein, no DNA. This sample's table has over 200,000 distinct CDR3 sequences. This CDR3 region has 11 residues. Germline assignment: CDR1 DFQATT and CDR2 SNEGSKA (reference sequence). Source material: blood. This rearrangement joins TRBV20-1 to TRBJ1-2; TCRdb's D call, TRBD1, is unchecked because there is no DNA. This TCR was recovered from a human donor with ulcerative colitis or Crohn's disease, or a healthy co-twin of an affected twin (not recorded which). The CDR3 region is CSAVLQGSYTF.